Presented here are 27 T cell receptor beta chains from one specimen sequenced in a study of blood T cell repertoires in COVID-19. TCRdb's copy holds only in-frame clones and misses some; the assay was immunoSEQ multiplex PCR. The sample yields 210,000 or so clones, more than 80% seen once. Input material: peripheral blood. These receptors were obtained from an elderly woman with COVID-19, enrolled during active disease.

This clone was detected once. This chain uses TRBV7-9 with TRBJ1-6, with 8 bases matching TRBD1. The CDR3 has 15 residues. The germline V gene has CDR1 SEHNR and CDR2 FQNEAQ (reference sequence). With 8 bases clipped from V and 6 bases from J, the junction kept 9 bases outside the gene matches. CDR3 residues: CASPTGDVGNSPLHF. The CDR3 DNA is TGTGCCAGCCCGACAGGGGACGTAGGTAATTCACCCCTCCACTTT.

The chain links TRBV7-2 to TRBJ2-1, with D perhaps matching TRBD1 (5 bases). Deletions cut 2 bases from V and 9 bases from J, with 20 bases between. The CDR3 is 16 amino acids. Germline-derived CDR1 and CDR2 are SGHTA and FQGNSA. In nucleotides, the CDR3 is TGTGCCAGCAGCTTATTCGGGCAGGGAATTAACAGTGAGCAGTTCTTC. This sequence encodes CASSLFGQGINSEQFF.

The chain recombines TRBV28 with TRBJ1-2; TRBD1 matches at 8 bases. This CDR3 has 18 amino acids. Unmatched junction bases numbered 21, after V lost 5 bases and J lost 7 bases. The germline CDR1 and CDR2 sequences are MDHEN and SYDVKM. CDR3 protein: CASSTPGGTRLMTIGYTF. CDR3 DNA sequence: TGTGCCAGCAGTACACCAGGGGGCACGAGGCTTATGACAATTGGCTACACCTTC.

Only one count was recorded for this clone. The chain is built from TRBV28 and TRBJ1-2, with D tentatively TRBD1 (5 bases). Per the germline V gene, CDR1 is MDHEN and CDR2 is SYDVKM. The CDR3 length is 13 residues. Between the trimmed V and J ends, which lost 8 bases and 7 bases, there was a span of 17 bases. The CDR3 sequence: CASLPGVRSGYTF. As DNA, the CDR3 is TGTGCCAGCCTCCCGGGGGTAAGGAGTGGCTACACCTTC.

The chain employs TRBV6-2 or TRBV6-3 and TRBJ1-6, with 8 bases identical to TRBD1. With V trimmed by 0 bases and J by 10 bases, 5 bases remained unmatched. The CDR3 spans 15 residues. Per the germline V gene, CDR1 is MNHEY and CDR2 is SVGEGT. CDR3 nucleotide sequence: TGTGCCAGCAGTTACTCGGGCAGGGGGCAATCACCCCTCCACTTT. This sequence encodes CASSYSGRGQSPLHF.

This sequence joins TRBV5-1 and TRBJ2-2; 7 nucleotides agree with TRBD1. V was pared by 7 bases and J by 7 bases, with 7 bases of the junction left unmatched. CDR1 is SGHRS and CDR2 is YFSETQ in the germline V gene. This CDR3 has 13 residues. CDR3 coding DNA: TGCGCCAGCTCACAGGGGACGGACGGGGAGCTGTTTTTT. Its translation: CASSQGTDGELFF.

In its sample, this clone ranks as medium-sized (0.01 to 0.1%). This chain links TRBV5-1 with TRBJ2-5; 9 nucleotides agree with TRBD2. The J segment lost 5 bases and the V segment lost 4 bases, leaving 12 bases of the junction unmatched. CDR3 length: 16 residues. Per the germline V gene, CDR1 is SGHRS and CDR2 is YFSETQ. The DNA of the CDR3 is TGCGCCAGCAGCCCGGGGGTCGCTAGCGGGGATGAGACCCAGTACTTC. Translated: CASSPGVASGDETQYF.

The chain combines TRBV3-1 (or the pseudogene TRBV3-2) with TRBJ2-7; maybe TRBD1 (5 bases). The CDR3 is 15 residues long. Trimming removed 1 base from V and 0 bases from J, with 10 bases in between. In germline, CDR1 is LGHDT, CDR2 YNNKEL (reference sequence). As DNA, the CDR3 is TGTGCCAGCAGCCAAGGCAGGGAAAGCTCCTACGAGCAGTACTTC. This sequence encodes CASSQGRESSYEQYF.

This sequence joins TRBV3-1 (or the pseudogene TRBV3-2) and TRBJ1-3; a possible D gene is TRBD1 (5 bases). Germline lookup yields CDR1 LGHDT and CDR2 YNNKEL (reference sequence). With 2 bases removed from V and 3 bases from J, the gap between germline ends came to 8 bases. The CDR3 sequence is 14 residues long. The CDR3 DNA sequence: TGTGCCAGCAGCCAAATGGGGGGTGGAAACACCATATATTTT. It codes for CASSQMGGGNTIYF.

This clone was recorded only once. The chain combines TRBV12-3 or TRBV12-4 with TRBJ1-4, with 8 bases aligning to TRBD1. The V gene end was trimmed by 5 bases and the J gene end by 11 bases; junction bases not matched to a gene: 7. The CDR3 is 13 amino acids. Here the CDR3 reads CASSRTGWAKLFF. The CDR3 nucleotides read TGTGCCAGCAGTCGGACAGGGTGGGCTAAACTGTTTTTT.

This clone was seen a few times. The rearrangement joins TRBV27 to TRBJ1-6; 11 nucleotides agree with TRBD1. The CDR3 spans 15 residues. V dropped 5 bases and J dropped 7; count of bases not matched to a gene: 4. The germline gives CDR1 MNHEY, CDR2 SMNVEV (reference sequence). The CDR3: CASSPGTGGNSPLHF. The CDR3 region has the DNA TGTGCCAGCAGTCCCGGGACAGGGGGGAATTCACCCCTCCACTTT.

The chain carries TRBV18 and TRBJ1-1; D might be TRBD1 (5 bases). The V end lost 4 bases, the J end lost 5 bases, and 17 bases lay between the germline ends. CDR3 length: 15 residues. Germline V gene data show CDR1 as KGHSH and CDR2 as LQKENI. The CDR3, as DNA: TGTGCCAGCTCACTCGAGAGTGGGGGGGGAACTGAAGCTTTCTTT. Protein: CASSLESGGGTEAFF.

This clone was seen only a few times. The rearrangement uses TRBV5-5 and TRBJ2-1; 11 nucleotides align to TRBD2. The V and J ends lost 5 bases and 3 bases, in that order; junction bases with no gene match: 4. The CDR3 length is 15 residues. Looked up from germline, CDR1 is SGHKS and CDR2 is YYEKEE (reference sequence). The CDR3 region has the DNA TGTGCCAGCAGGTCGACTAGCGGGGTCTACAATGAGCAGTTCTTC. It is translated as CASRSTSGVYNEQFF.

The V and J genes are TRBV7-2 and TRBJ2-3; the D gene is possibly TRBD1 (5 bases). Trimming took off 1 base at V and 4 bases at J, with 12 bases between the two ends. CDR1 and CDR2 (germline): SGHTA, FQGNSA. This CDR3 is built from 15 residues. The CDR3, as DNA: TGTGCCAGCAGCTTAGATCTAGGGGTGGCAGATACGCAGTATTTT. Encoded protein: CASSLDLGVADTQYF.

V gene TRBV5-4 combines with J gene TRBJ2-3, with 16 bases identical to TRBD2. V lost 5 bases, J lost 3 bases, and 9 bases stayed unmatched. The germline gives CDR1 SGHNT, CDR2 YYREEE (reference sequence). CDR3 length equals 18 residues. This CDR3 is CASSAPGLAGGVTDTQYF. For the CDR3, the DNA is TGTGCCAGCAGTGCACCGGGACTAGCGGGAGGGGTGACAGATACGCAGTATTTT.

V is TRBV6-5 and J is TRBJ2-7; a possible D gene is TRBD1 (6 bases). This CDR3 comprises 14 residues. CDR1 is MNHEY, CDR2 SVGAGI, per germline. Between the trimmed V and J ends, which lost 4 bases and 2 bases, there was a span of 12 bases. For the CDR3, the DNA is TGTGCCAGCAGTTGGCTCAGGGGCCCCTACGAGCAGTACTTC. As protein: CASSWLRGPYEQYF.

The gene calls are TRBV15 and TRBJ1-2, with 8 bases that match TRBD1. Germline V gene sequence: CDR1 LNHNV, CDR2 YYDKDF (reference sequence). The CDR3 totals 13 residues. V was clipped by 4 bases and J by 4 bases; unmatched bases: 2. This chain's CDR3 is CATSNGQGYGYTF. CDR3 coding DNA: TGTGCCACCAGCAACGGACAGGGCTATGGCTACACCTTC. Drawing the rest from reference TRBV15 and TRBJ1-2, the complete variable domain is DAMVIQNPRYQVTQFGKPVTLSCSQTLNHNVMYWYQQKSSQAPKLLFHYYDKDFNNEADTPDNFQSRRPNTSFCFLDIRSPGLGDTAMYLCATSNGQGYGYTFGSGTRLTVV.

The V call is TRBV10-3, the J call TRBJ1-1; D gene ambiguous. Trimming removed 0 bases at V and 2 bases at J, with 7 bases between. Germline V lookup: CDR1 ENHRY, CDR2 SYGVKD. The length of the CDR3 is 14 residues. CDR3 protein: CAISESIANTEAFF. Here the CDR3 DNA reads TGTGCCATCAGTGAGTCGATAGCAAACACTGAAGCTTTCTTT.

The chain is built from TRBV3-1 (or the pseudogene TRBV3-2) and TRBJ1-1, with D possibly TRBD1 on 6 matching bases. Germline loops: CDR1 LGHDT, CDR2 YNNKEL (reference sequence). Between the trimmed V and J ends, which lost 4 bases and 6 bases, there was a span of 15 bases. The CDR3 loop spans 14 amino acids. This chain's CDR3 is CASSPPQGRPEAFF. CDR3 sequence (DNA): TGTGCCAGCAGCCCTCCACAGGGACGCCCTGAAGCTTTCTTT.

The chain uses TRBV7-6 and TRBJ2-1; possibly TRBD2 for D (6 bases). V was trimmed by 5 bases and J by 0 bases, leaving 11 bases between them. CDR1 SGHVS and CDR2 FNYEAQ come from the germline V gene. This CDR3 is 15 amino acids long. The CDR3 loop reads CASSRSGSSYNEQFF. CDR3 nucleotides: TGTGCCAGCAGCCGTTCCGGGAGCTCCTACAATGAGCAGTTCTTC. The variable domain in full, completed from reference TRBV7-6 and TRBJ2-1, reads GAGVSQSPRYKVTKRGQDVALRCDPISGHVSLYWYRQALGQGPEFLTYFNYEAQQDKSGLPNDRFSAERPEGSISTLTIQRTEQRDSAMYRCASSRSGSSYNEQFFGPGTRLTVL.

V gene TRBV3-1 (or the pseudogene TRBV3-2) combines with J gene TRBJ2-1; D ambiguous. Trimming pared 4 bases from V and 7 bases from J, leaving 8 bases between. CDR1 is LGHDT, CDR2 YNNKEL, per germline (reference sequence). The CDR3 has 12 residues. The CDR3 bases are TGTGCCAGCAGCCCGACTTCGAATGAGCAGTTCTTC. It translates to CASSPTSNEQFF.

The rearrangement links TRBV28 to TRBJ2-7; possible D gene TRBD2, 5 bases. This CDR3 is built from 12 residues. In germline, CDR1 is MDHEN, CDR2 SYDVKM. Trimming removed 5 bases from V and 7 bases from J, with 12 bases in between. The CDR3 nucleotides are TGTGCCAGCAGTCGAGGGTTGGAGGAGCAGTACTTC. It specifies CASSRGLEEQYF.

The chain joins TRBV10-3 to TRBJ2-1; D perhaps matches TRBD1 (5 bases). Germline V gene data show CDR1 as ENHRY and CDR2 as SYGVKD. Trimming removed 4 bases at V and 3 bases at J, with 10 bases between. CDR3 length: 14 residues. The CDR3 nucleotides are TGTGCCATCAGTGGGGGCCCCAGCTACAATGAGCAGTTCTTC. This translates into CAISGGPSYNEQFF.

The V and J genes are TRBV19 and TRBJ1-4; 8 bases align to TRBD1. Germline lookup yields CDR1 LNHDA and CDR2 SQIVND (reference sequence). This CDR3 spans 14 amino acids. Unmatched junction bases numbered 7, after V lost 5 bases and J lost 8 bases. The CDR3 protein is CASSLRTGYEKLFF. The CDR3 DNA reads TGTGCCAGTAGTCTCAGGACAGGGTACGAAAAACTGTTTTTT.

The rearrangement links TRBV28 to TRBJ2-2; perhaps TRBD2 as D (5 bases). V was trimmed by 4 bases and J by 8 bases, leaving 8 bases between them. Germline V lookup: CDR1 MDHEN, CDR2 SYDVKM. The CDR3 extends over 12 amino acids. DNA of the CDR3: TGTGCCAGCAGTTCGGGGTCGGGGGAGCTGTTTTTT. The encoded protein is CASSSGSGELFF.

This clone was seen once. The rearrangement uses TRBV10-2 and TRBJ1-2, with 10 bases aligning to TRBD1. The CDR3 runs 16 residues. V was pared by 2 bases and J by 8 bases, with 11 bases of the junction left unmatched. Germline V lookup: CDR1 WSHSY, CDR2 SAAADI. Here the CDR3 reads CASSELRTMTGGGYTF. CDR3 DNA sequence: TGCGCCAGCAGTGAGCTCCGAACCATGACAGGGGGCGGCTACACCTTC.

The chain couples TRBV6-6 to TRBJ2-7; 10 bases line up with TRBD1. The CDR3 has 15 residues. Germline V gene data show CDR1 as MNHNY and CDR2 as SVGAGI (reference sequence). Trimming cost V 0 bases and J 4 bases; bases outside gene matches: 3. In nucleotides, the CDR3 is TGTGCCAGCAGTTACTCGCCGGGACAGGGGTACGAGCAGTACTTC. This sequence encodes CASSYSPGQGYEQYF.